This T cell receptor (beta chain) was documented in a study of post-analysis software for immune sequencing data. As for the study in general: Included courses were relapsing-remitting and secondary progressive multiple sclerosis; progressive-relapsing multiple sclerosis was also included. Study results and caveats: Those with multiple sclerosis, the patient group, showed significantly lower normalized Chao1 diversity than controls. Controls showed lower frequencies than patients for five TRBV segments, and TRBV5-6, TRBV5-1 and TRBV20-1 were among these.

This clonotype was observed once. Its antigen is unidentified. Trimming removed 5 bases from V and 1 base from J, with 18 bases in between. Germline CDR1 and CDR2: MGHDK and SYGVNS. This CDR3 comprises 18 residues. Each TCR beta cDNA library carried unique molecular identifiers. One entry per CDR3 protein results from TCRdb running MiXCR on the PCR reads. The sample includes about 770,000 distinct CDR3 sequences, around 45% of them seen just once. The source of this sequence is a girl aged 5-17 years with multiple sclerosis. V usage is TRBV25-1 and J usage is TRBJ2-6; D may match TRBD1 or TRBD2 (5 bases each). Sequencing input: blood. For the CDR3, the DNA is TGTGCCAGCAGTACCCCGGGACGCTCCCTGTCTGGGGCCAACGTCCTGACTTTC. Its translation: CASSTPGRSLSGANVLTF.